Sequencing of this T cell receptor (beta chain) was carried out in a study of OX40 agonist ivuxolimab in advanced cancers. For the study in its entirety: Ivuxolimab was an agonistic, fully human IgG2 monoclonal antibody directed against OX40 (CD134), a costimulatory receptor. Intravenous ivuxolimab was administered to patients every 2 weeks at six dose levels: 0.01, 0.1, 0.3, 1.5, 3 and 10 mg/kg. Among the approximately 50 dose-escalation patients, around 20 had hepatocellular carcinoma, roughly 15 melanoma, 9 renal cell carcinoma and 9 head and neck cancer. A male proportion of approximately 83% and a mean age of about 60 years, ranging from about 23 to 79, were recorded for the dose-escalation cohort. Prior anti-PD-1, anti-PD-L1 or anti-CTLA-4 therapy was permitted, and checkpoint inhibitors had been received by under 50% of dose-escalation patients. Partial responses occurred in three dose-escalation patients, of whom one had hepatocellular carcinoma and two had cutaneous melanoma. Peripheral TCRbeta sequencing aimed to test whether ivuxolimab altered TCR sequence diversity and caused clonal T-cell expansion. The paper covers the monotherapy dose-escalation part of the phase I ivuxolimab trial, which included N of about 50 patients.

Germline trimming: 3 bases from V, 2 bases from J; junction bases outside gene matches: 4. From cysteine to phenylalanine, the CDR3 is 15 amino acids long. Only the CDR3 portion is preserved as DNA: 45 bases, with reading frame beginning at the first base. From the germline V gene, CDR1 is SGHVS and CDR2 is FQNEAQ. In regard to this clone: The antigen it binds to is not known. The sample holds no much larger clone one base away, and base qualities are not on file.

Findings and caveats that apply to the study as a whole: In the 0.1-3.0 mg/kg groups, partial responders were among the patients with the lowest normalized peripheral clonal expansion, particularly in CD8+ T cells. Antigen specificity was not determined for the clonally expanded peripheral T cells. Low levels of normalized T-cell clonal expansion were also seen in some patients who did not respond. After ivuxolimab, CD8+ T cells had more expanded clones than CD4+ T cells on average. At doses of 0.1 to 3.0 mg/kg, clonal expansion of both CD4+ and CD8+ T cells in blood was seen between baseline and week 6.

Patients with autoimmune disease history or receiving systemic immunosuppression were excluded from the trial. Peripheral blood for TCR sequencing was collected from all dose cohorts at baseline, on cycle 4 day 1, and on cycle 7 day 1. Samples were obtained from an open-label, multicenter, first-in-human phase I dose-escalation trial of ivuxolimab. Adults with locally advanced or metastatic head and neck squamous cell, hepatocellular, melanoma or renal cell carcinoma were enrolled in the trial. CD4+ and CD8+ T cells were sorted separately from peripheral blood before TCR sequencing. Genomic DNA was isolated from the sorted cells so that the TCRbeta CDR3 region could be sequenced. TCRbeta CDR3 regions were sequenced using the immunoSEQ Assay. In TCRdb, the immuneACCESS table is reduced to in-frame sequences with V and J assigned. These tables do not hold every clone; where another copy was compared, an unresolved V gene accounts for under half, and the others remain unexplained. The sample table records over 80,000 clones; roughly 90% of these occur just once. Jointly, the top ten make up less than 6.5% of the sample.

Sequencing was performed on CD4+ or CD8+ T cells sorted from blood, taken in a trial of the OX40 agonist ivuxolimab. The sequence links TRBV7-8 to TRBJ1-5; 7 middle bases align to TRBD1. This receptor was identified in an adult with an advanced solid tumor such as melanoma, head and neck, liver or kidney cancer. Here is the DNA: TGTGCCAGCAGCTTTGGCAGGGGGGGCAATCAGCCCCAGCATTTT. It encodes CASSFGRGGNQPQHF.